Given below is one T cell receptor beta chain in context. Its antigen is undetermined. The data originate from a study of T cells in localized non-small cell lung cancer. Broader study findings: Uninvolved adjacent lung had more T cell clonality than any other tissue, topping tumor. Adjacent lung had a median 57 of the 100 largest tumor clones. Because sequencing included only one region (of the tumor), heterogeneity remains possible. A raised T cell density in blood coincided with lengthier overall survival.

Here immunoSEQ multiplex PCR was the method, and the copy in TCRdb shows in-frame clones only, minus some. The sample carries about 91,000 clones, over 80% recorded once. The sequenced sample was peripheral blood, obtained before any cancer treatment. This TCR derives from a man between 40 and 75 years old with stage I squamous cell lung carcinoma.

The CDR3 nucleotides are TGCGCCAGCAGCCTCGGACAGGGAAATAGCAATCAGCCCCAGCATTTT. Its protein is CASSLGQGNSNQPQHF. V is TRBV4-1 and J is TRBJ1-5; 8 bases map to TRBD1. There are 16 residues in the CDR3. CDR1 MGHRA and CDR2 YSYEKL come from the germline V gene. V gave up 4 bases and J gave up 0 bases; unmatched junction bases: 5.